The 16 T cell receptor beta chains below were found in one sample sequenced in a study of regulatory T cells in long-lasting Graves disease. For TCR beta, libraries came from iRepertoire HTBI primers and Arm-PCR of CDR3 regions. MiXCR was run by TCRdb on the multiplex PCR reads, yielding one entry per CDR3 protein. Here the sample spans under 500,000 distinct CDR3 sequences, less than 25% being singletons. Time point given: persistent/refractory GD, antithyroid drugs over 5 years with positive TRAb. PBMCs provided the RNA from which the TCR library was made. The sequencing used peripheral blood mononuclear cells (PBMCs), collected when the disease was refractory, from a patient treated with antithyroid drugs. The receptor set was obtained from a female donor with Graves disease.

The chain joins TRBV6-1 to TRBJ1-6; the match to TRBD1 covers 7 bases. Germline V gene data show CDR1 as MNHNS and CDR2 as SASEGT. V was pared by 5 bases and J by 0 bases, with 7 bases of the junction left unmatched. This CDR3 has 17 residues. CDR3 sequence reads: CASSQTGRGSYNSPLHF. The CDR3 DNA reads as TGTGCCAGCAGTCAGACAGGGAGAGGCTCCTATAATTCACCCCTCCACTTT.

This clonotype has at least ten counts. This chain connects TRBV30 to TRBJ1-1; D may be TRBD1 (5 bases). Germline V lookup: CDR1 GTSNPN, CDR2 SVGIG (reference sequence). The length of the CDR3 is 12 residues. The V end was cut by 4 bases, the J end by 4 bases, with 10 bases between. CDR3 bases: TGTGCCTGGAAGAAGGGGAGCACTGAAGCTTTCTTT. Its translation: CAWKKGSTEAFF.

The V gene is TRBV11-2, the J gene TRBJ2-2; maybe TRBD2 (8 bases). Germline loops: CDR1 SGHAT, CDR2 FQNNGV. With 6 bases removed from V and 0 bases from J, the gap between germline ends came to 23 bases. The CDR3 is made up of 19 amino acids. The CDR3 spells CASSPTGWTSTPNTGELFF. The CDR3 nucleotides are TGTGCCAGCAGTCCGACAGGGTGGACTAGCACCCCGAACACCGGGGAGCTGTTTTTT.

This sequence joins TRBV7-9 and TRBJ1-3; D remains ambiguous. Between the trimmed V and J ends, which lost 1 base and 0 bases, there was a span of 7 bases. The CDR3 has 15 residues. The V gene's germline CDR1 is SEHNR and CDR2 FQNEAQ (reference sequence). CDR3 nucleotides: TGTGCCAGCAGCTTAGACGGGTACTCTGGAAACACCATATATTTT. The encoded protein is CASSLDGYSGNTIYF.

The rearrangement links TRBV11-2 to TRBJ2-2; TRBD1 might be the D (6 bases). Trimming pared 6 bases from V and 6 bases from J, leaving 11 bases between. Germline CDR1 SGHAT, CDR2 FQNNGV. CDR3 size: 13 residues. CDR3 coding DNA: TGTGCCAGCAGTTCCTCAGGGGCCGGGGAGCTGTTTTTT. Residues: CASSSSGAGELFF. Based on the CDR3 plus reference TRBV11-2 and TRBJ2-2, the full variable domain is EAGVAQSPRYKIIEKRQSVAFWCNPISGHATLYWYQQILGQGPKLLIQFQNNGVVDDSQLPKDRFSAERLKGVDSTLKIQPAKLEDSAVYLCASSSSGAGELFFGEGSRLTVL.

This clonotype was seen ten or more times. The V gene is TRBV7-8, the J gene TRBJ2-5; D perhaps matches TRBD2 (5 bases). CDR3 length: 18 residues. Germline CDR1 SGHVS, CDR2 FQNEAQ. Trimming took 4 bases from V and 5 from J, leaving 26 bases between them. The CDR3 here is CASSSAYAMGVGRETQYF. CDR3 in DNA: TGTGCCAGCAGCTCGGCATATGCCATGGGAGTTGGTAGGGAGACCCAGTACTTC.

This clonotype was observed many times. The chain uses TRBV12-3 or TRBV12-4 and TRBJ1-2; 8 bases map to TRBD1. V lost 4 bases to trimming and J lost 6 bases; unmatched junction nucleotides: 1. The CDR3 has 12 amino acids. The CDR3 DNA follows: TGTGCCAGCAGTTACAGGGGGAATGGCTACACCTTC. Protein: CASSYRGNGYTF.

The CDR3 loop is CASSYPPGLAYSGANVLTF. CDR3 bases: TGTGCCAGCAGTTACCCACCGGGACTAGCATACTCTGGGGCCAACGTCCTGACTTTC. The genes are TRBV6-5 and TRBJ2-6; TRBD2 agrees at 9 bases. Germline V gene lookup returns CDR1 MNHEY and CDR2 SVGAGI. J lost 0 bases, V lost 2 bases, and 8 bases had no gene match. CDR3 length: 19 residues.

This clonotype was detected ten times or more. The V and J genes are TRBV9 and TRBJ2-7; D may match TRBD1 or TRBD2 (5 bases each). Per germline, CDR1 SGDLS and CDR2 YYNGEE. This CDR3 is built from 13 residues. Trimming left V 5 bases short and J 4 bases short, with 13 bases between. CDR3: CASSKEGSYEQYF. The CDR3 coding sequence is TGTGCCAGCAGTAAAGAGGGGTCGTACGAGCAGTACTTC.

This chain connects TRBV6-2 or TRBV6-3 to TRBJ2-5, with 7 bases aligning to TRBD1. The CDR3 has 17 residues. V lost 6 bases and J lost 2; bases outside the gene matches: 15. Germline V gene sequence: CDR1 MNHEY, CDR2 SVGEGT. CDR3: CASSDRDSITSQETQYF. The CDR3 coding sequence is TGTGCCAGCAGCGACAGGGACAGCATAACCTCGCAAGAGACCCAGTACTTC.

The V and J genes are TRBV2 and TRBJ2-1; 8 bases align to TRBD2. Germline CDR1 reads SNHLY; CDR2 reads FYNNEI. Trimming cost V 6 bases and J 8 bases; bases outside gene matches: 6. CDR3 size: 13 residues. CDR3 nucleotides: TGTGCCAGCAGCCCCGGGACTAGTGATGAGCAGTTCTTC. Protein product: CASSPGTSDEQFF.

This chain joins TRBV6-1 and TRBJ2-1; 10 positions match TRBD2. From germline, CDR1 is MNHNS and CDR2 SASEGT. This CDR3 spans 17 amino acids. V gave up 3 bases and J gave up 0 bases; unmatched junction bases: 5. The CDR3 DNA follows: TGTGCCAGCAGTGAGGGACTAGCGTGGAGCTCCTACAATGAGCAGTTCTTC. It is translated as CASSEGLAWSSYNEQFF.

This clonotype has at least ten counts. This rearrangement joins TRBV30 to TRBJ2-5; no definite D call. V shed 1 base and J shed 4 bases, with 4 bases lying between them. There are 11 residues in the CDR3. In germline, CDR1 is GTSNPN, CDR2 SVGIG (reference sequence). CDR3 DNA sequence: TGTGCCTGGAGTGCGGTAGAGACCCAGTACTTC. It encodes CAWSAVETQYF.

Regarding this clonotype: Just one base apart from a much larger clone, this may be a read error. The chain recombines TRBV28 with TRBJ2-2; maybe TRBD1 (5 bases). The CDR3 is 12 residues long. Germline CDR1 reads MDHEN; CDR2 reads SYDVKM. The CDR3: CAEAGMTRELFF. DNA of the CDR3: TGTGCAGAGGCAGGGATGACCAGGGAGCTGTTTTTT.

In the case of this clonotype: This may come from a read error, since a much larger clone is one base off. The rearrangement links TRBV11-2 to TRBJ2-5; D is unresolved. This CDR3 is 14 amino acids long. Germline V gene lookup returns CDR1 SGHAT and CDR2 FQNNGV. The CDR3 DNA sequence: TGTGCCTGCAGCTTACGGTGGGGCCAAGAGACCCAGTACTTC. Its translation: CACSLRWGQETQYF.

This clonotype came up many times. The CDR3 region has the DNA TGCAGTGCTAGAGAGGGGACTAGCGGGAGCAACTACGAGCAGTACTTC. This codes for CSAREGTSGSNYEQYF. V is TRBV20-1 and J is TRBJ2-7; 14 bases line up with TRBD2. Germline trimming cut 0 bases from V and 3 bases from J; bases unmatched to any gene: 4. CDR1 and CDR2 from the germline V gene are DFQATT and SNEGSKA (reference sequence). The length of the CDR3 is 16 residues.